Listed here are 9 T cell receptor beta chains from one sample, sequenced in a study of vaccination and CD4 T cells after COVID-19. These receptors lack a known antigen. Sequencing of cultured CD4+ T cell DNA used the Oncomine TCR Beta short-read assay. TCRdb re-analysed the PCR reads in MiXCR, keeping a single row per CDR3 protein. The table has about 18,000 distinct CDR3 sequences, about 75% seen once. Treatment here: approximately nine-day PBMC culture with coronavirus spike peptide pools or control peptides (ViraFEST assay). Input material: CD4+ T cells from blood, cultured in vitro. Source of these receptors: a human donor who had recovered from COVID-19.

This rearrangement joins TRBV27 to TRBJ2-7, with TRBD2 matching 9 bases. V dropped 6 bases and J dropped 0; count of bases not matched to a gene: 9. Per the germline V gene, CDR1 is MNHEY and CDR2 is SMNVEV (reference sequence). This CDR3 contains 16 residues. The CDR3 sequence: CASSPSSGGTSYEQYF. The CDR3 nucleotides are TGTGCCAGCAGCCCCAGTAGCGGGGGTACCTCCTACGAGCAGTACTTC.

V is TRBV2 and J is TRBJ2-3; D uncertain. From germline, CDR1 is SNHLY and CDR2 FYNNEI. The ends were cut back, 3 bases at V and 2 bases at J, with 3 bases in the middle. The CDR3 is 12 residues long. DNA for the CDR3: TGTGCCAGCAGTGAGGTCACAGATACGCAGTATTTT. This encodes CASSEVTDTQYF.

V gene TRBV20-1 combines with J gene TRBJ1-1; TRBD1 agrees at 7 bases. V shed 6 bases, J shed 3 bases, and the junction held 13 bases outside the gene matches. Germline CDR1 DFQATT, CDR2 SNEGSKA (reference sequence). The CDR3 consists of 15 residues. The CDR3 coding sequence is TGCAGTGCGGACCCGAGACAGGGACCGCACACTGAAGCTTTCTTT. Protein: CSADPRQGPHTEAFF.

The chain recombines TRBV11-3 with TRBJ2-7; D may be TRBD1 (6 bases). The J call is uncertain, as TRBJ2-5 better fits the DNA end. CDR1 is SGHNT, CDR2 YENEEA, per germline. The CDR3 sequence is 16 residues long. The CDR3 here is CASSTRDTLGWETQYF. The CDR3 region has the DNA TGTGCCAGCAGCACCAGGGACACCCTGGGGTGGGAGACCCAGTACTTC.

V is TRBV2 and J is TRBJ1-6; D remains ambiguous. Per germline, CDR1 SNHLY and CDR2 FYNNEI. V lost 7 bases, J lost 0 bases, and 13 bases lay in between. The CDR3 length is 16 residues. The CDR3 nucleotides are TGTGCCAGCATCCCCCGGTCCAGCTCCTATAATTCACCCCTCCACTTT. Translation gives CASIPRSSSYNSPLHF.

The genes are TRBV28 and TRBJ2-1; D gene unclear. The CDR3 extends over 12 amino acids. Germline values: CDR1 MDHEN, CDR2 SYDVKM. The V and J ends lost 3 bases and 4 bases respectively, with 4 bases between them. This chain's CDR3 is CASSFAYNEQFF. The CDR3 nucleotides read TGTGCCAGCAGTTTCGCATACAATGAGCAGTTCTTC.

This sequence joins TRBV7-9 and TRBJ2-5; TRBD1 agrees at 9 bases. Looked up from germline, CDR1 is SEHNR and CDR2 is FQNEAQ (reference sequence). The V segment lost 7 bases and the J segment 3 bases; nucleotides outside the gene matches: 3. There are 13 residues in the CDR3. The CDR3 DNA follows: TGTGCCAGCACCCGACAGGGGGAAGAGACCCAGTACTTC. It is translated as CASTRQGEETQYF.

J is TRBJ2-7 and V is TRBV6-1; 9 nucleotides line up with TRBD2. The CDR3 is 16 amino acids. The V segment lost 4 bases and the J segment 4 bases; nucleotides outside the gene matches: 11. Germline-derived CDR1 and CDR2 are MNHNS and SASEGT. CDR3 sequence: CASSAYVGLALYEQYF. The CDR3 DNA reads TGTGCCAGCAGTGCATACGTCGGACTAGCGTTGTACGAGCAGTACTTC.

This chain links TRBV20-1 with TRBJ1-4; D is unresolved. Germline V gene data show CDR1 as DFQATT and CDR2 as SNEGSKA (reference sequence). CDR3 size: 15 residues. V gave up 0 bases and J gave up 13 bases, with 21 bases separating them. This CDR3 is CSAREGGANKFGLFF. The CDR3 nucleotides are TGCAGTGCTAGAGAGGGAGGCGCAAATAAGTTTGGACTGTTTTTT.